This T cell receptor beta chain comes out of a study of cytomegalovirus exposure and HLA in healthy donors. Study-level findings and limits: Researchers reported that three CMV-associated chains were confirmed in vitro as CMV antigen-specific.

The J segment lost 2 bases and the V segment lost 0 bases, leaving 6 bases of the junction unmatched. CDR1 is GTSNPN, CDR2 SVGIG, per germline (reference sequence). The CDR3 length is 16 residues. Regarding this clone: Its cognate antigen is unknown.

PCR involved 60 Vbeta and 13 Jbeta primers. Sequencing used immunoSEQ multiplex PCR; TCRdb keeps in-frame clones, though not all of them. The profile shows 150,000 to 200,000 clones, around two thirds of them singletons. The source is a man aged 40-49 years in good health and CMV-seronegative. The sample taken for sequencing was PBMCs. The chain has TRBV30 and TRBJ2-4, with TRBD1 matching over 8 bases. The CDR3 reads CAWSVRQGAPKNIQYF. The CDR3 nucleotides are TGTGCCTGGAGTGTTAGGCAGGGGGCACCCAAAAACATTCAGTACTTC.